This T cell receptor (beta chain) comes out of a study of identical twins. General study points: A partial confounding effect on zero-insertion analyses could come from invariant MAIT and iNKT cells.

This clonotype was recorded a few times. No antigen is known for it. TCRdb reprocessed the 5' RACE reads via MiXCR and lists one record per CDR3 protein. The sample carries around 500,000 distinct CDR3 sequences, approximately 15% recorded once. These sequences were also reported in another study, on yellow fever vaccine responses in identical twins.

This clonotype was sampled from a woman between 18 and 29 years old in good health. Sequenced material: CD4+ T cells sorted from blood.

DNA of the CDR3: TGTGCCTGGACAGGGGGTTCCACCTACGAGCAGTACTTC. This translates into CAWTGGSTYEQYF. The V call is TRBV30, the J call TRBJ2-7, with 7 bases that match TRBD1. After removal of 4 bases from V and 2 bases from J, the junction contained 5 bases not matched to a gene. The germline V gene has CDR1 GTSNPN and CDR2 SVGIG (reference sequence). The CDR3 length is 13 residues.